Listed here are 30 T cell receptor beta chains from one sample, sequenced in a study of shared clonotypes between healthy human individuals. Method: immunoSEQ multiplex PCR; TCRdb's copy keeps in-frame clones and lacks some. This sample yields some 1.4 million clones, of which approximately 96% are seen a single time; about 1.2% belongs to the top ten. The sequenced sample was naive CD4+ T cells sorted from blood. The subset here: CD45RA+ positively selected. The receptors come from a man aged 25 to 45 in good health.

V is TRBV5-1 and J is TRBJ2-1; 12 nucleotides align to TRBD1. Germline CDR1 reads SGHRS; CDR2 reads YFSETQ. The V and J ends lost 0 bases and 7 bases, in that order; junction bases with no gene match: 11. The CDR3 sequence is 18 residues long. Written as DNA, the CDR3 is TGCGCCAGCAGCTTGGGTCAGCGGGGACAGGGGGCGCCTAATGAGCAGTTCTTC. This translates into CASSLGQRGQGAPNEQFF.

The V call is TRBV29-1, the J call TRBJ2-7; the match to TRBD2 covers 7 bases. This CDR3 has 13 amino acids. The trim removed 4 bases at V and 2 bases at J, leaving 5 bases unmatched. Germline CDR1 reads SQVTM; CDR2 reads ANQGSEA. The CDR3 region has the DNA TGCAGCGTTGGGGAGGGGAGGGCCTACGAGCAGTACTTC. It specifies CSVGEGRAYEQYF.

The genes are TRBV6-1 and TRBJ2-7; possible D gene TRBD2, 5 bases. V was clipped by 7 bases and J by 4 bases, with 20 bases between them. The length of the CDR3 is 15 residues. Germline CDR1 MNHNS, CDR2 SASEGT. Here the CDR3 DNA reads TGTGCCAGCACCCCCCTGTGGGGAGTTCAGTACGAGCAGTACTTC. As protein: CASTPLWGVQYEQYF.

The gene calls are TRBV9 and TRBJ2-1; tentative D call: TRBD2 (6 bases). Trimming left V 6 bases short and J 10 bases short, with 20 bases between. This CDR3 spans 14 amino acids. Germline V gives CDR1 SGDLS, CDR2 YYNGEE. The CDR3 is CASTIGTLAGEQFF. The CDR3, as DNA: TGTGCCAGCACCATCGGGACTCTCGCAGGGGAGCAGTTCTTC.

Note on this clone: Other DNA sequences in this sample translate to the same CDR3. The CDR3 reads CASSLRLAKNIQYF. The CDR3 nucleotides are TGTGCCAGCAGCCTTCGGCTAGCCAAAAACATTCAGTACTTC. The V call is TRBV14, the J call TRBJ2-4, with D uncertain. CDR1 and CDR2 from the germline V gene are SGHDN and FVKESK. This CDR3 has 14 amino acids. V dropped 4 bases and J dropped 0 bases, with 7 bases sitting between them.

The gene calls are TRBV10-3 and TRBJ2-7; D might be TRBD1 (5 bases). The germline V and J ends were trimmed by 4 bases and 3 bases, with 28 bases remaining between them. The CDR3 runs to 19 residues. Germline V gives CDR1 ENHRY, CDR2 SYGVKD. CDR3 sequence: CAISASRAGYSPLVYEQYF. CDR3 sequence (DNA): TGTGCCATCAGTGCCTCACGGGCAGGGTATTCTCCTCTGGTCTACGAGCAGTACTTC.

J is TRBJ1-1 and V is TRBV6-1; possible D gene TRBD1, 5 bases. The CDR3 extends over 15 amino acids. Trimming removed 7 bases at V and 4 bases at J, with 19 bases between. Germline loops: CDR1 MNHNS, CDR2 SASEGT. The CDR3 is CASTLVGSRGTEAFF. CDR3 coding DNA: TGTGCCAGCACCCTGGTAGGTTCGAGGGGCACTGAAGCTTTCTTT.

V gene TRBV25-1 combines with J gene TRBJ2-1, with 7 bases matching TRBD2. CDR3 length equals 15 residues. Germline V gives CDR1 MGHDK, CDR2 SYGVNS. J gave up 15 bases and V 5 bases, and 19 bases lay outside the gene matches. The CDR3 loop is CASSPSLASGRSSFF. The CDR3 DNA reads as TGTGCCAGCAGTCCTTCCCTTGCTAGCGGCAGGTCCTCGTTCTTC.

The V and J genes are TRBV5-6 and TRBJ2-1, with 8 nucleotides matching TRBD2. This CDR3 is built from 15 residues. V shed 3 bases and J 1 base; nucleotides not matched to a gene: 3. Germline CDR1 is SGHDT and CDR2 is YYEEEE. Here the CDR3 reads CASSSLAGSYNEQFF. The CDR3 DNA is TGTGCCAGCAGCTCCTTAGCGGGGTCCTACAATGAGCAGTTCTTC.

The chain joins TRBV6-5 to TRBJ1-5; tentative D call: TRBD1 (6 bases). This CDR3 contains 15 residues. V was clipped by 2 bases and J by 5 bases, with 13 bases between them. Germline loops: CDR1 MNHEY, CDR2 SVGAGI. CDR3 in amino acids: CASSYAGAGDQPQHF. The CDR3 region has the DNA TGTGCCAGCAGTTACGCAGGGGCGGGGGATCAGCCCCAGCATTTT.

The chain recombines TRBV7-9 with TRBJ2-1, with 9 bases that match TRBD1. Germline CDR1 is SEHNR and CDR2 is FQNEAQ (reference sequence). This CDR3 contains 15 residues. Trimming took 0 bases from V and 8 from J; bases not matched to a gene: 5. For the CDR3, the DNA is TGTGCCAGCAGCTTAGCGCTACAGGGGGCTTATGAGCAGTTCTTC. It translates to CASSLALQGAYEQFF.

About this clone itself: Other nucleotide sequences from this sample produce the same CDR3. This chain connects TRBV18 to TRBJ2-7; 8 bases line up with TRBD2. This CDR3 spans 14 amino acids. V dropped 2 bases and J dropped 0; count of bases not matched to a gene: 0. The germline V gene encodes CDR1 KGHSH and CDR2 LQKENI. The CDR3 here is CASSPTSGSYEQYF. The CDR3 DNA sequence: TGTGCCAGCTCACCAACTAGCGGCTCCTACGAGCAGTACTTC.

This chain links TRBV27 with TRBJ2-3; D unresolved. Per the germline V gene, CDR1 is MNHEY and CDR2 is SMNVEV (reference sequence). This CDR3 is 14 amino acids long. Trimming removed 2 bases from V and 2 bases from J, with 8 bases in between. The CDR3 DNA follows: TGTGCCAGCAGTTTAGACAAGCCCACAGATACGCAGTATTTT. It specifies CASSLDKPTDTQYF.

The CDR3 DNA is TGTGCCAGCATGCGACGCTTTAGCTCCTACAATGAGCAGTTCTTC. It specifies CASMRRFSSYNEQFF. The chain links TRBV6-5 to TRBJ2-1; D unclear. CDR3 length equals 15 residues. V shed 7 bases and J shed 0 bases, with 13 bases lying between them. Germline values: CDR1 MNHEY, CDR2 SVGAGI.

This clone was observed a few times. The rearrangement joins TRBV11-3 to TRBJ2-5; D possibly corresponds to TRBD1 (5 bases). The germline V and J ends were trimmed by 3 bases and 3 bases, with 14 bases remaining between them. Germline V gene lookup returns CDR1 SGHNT and CDR2 YENEEA. The CDR3 has 15 amino acids. CDR3 sequence reads: CASSLGRRGEETQYF. The CDR3 DNA reads as TGTGCCAGCAGCTTGGGGCGTCGAGGTGAAGAGACCCAGTACTTC.

For this clone: This sample also contains other DNA sequences that code for the same CDR3. This chain joins TRBV7-2 and TRBJ2-7, with 8 bases matching TRBD1. Per germline, CDR1 SGHTA and CDR2 FQGNSA. J was trimmed by 4 bases and V by 3 bases; bases with no gene match: 2. The CDR3 runs 13 residues. In DNA form, the CDR3 reads TGTGCCAGCAGCTTGACAGGGGCGTACGAGCAGTACTTC. Translated: CASSLTGAYEQYF. The full variable domain, in which reference TRBV7-2 and TRBJ2-7 provide the parts outside the CDR3, is GAGVSQSPSNKVTEKGKDVELRCDPISGHTALYWYRQSLGQGLEFLIYFQGNSAPDKSGLPSDRFSAERTGGSVSTLTIQRTQQEDSAVYLCASSLTGAYEQYFGPGTRLTVT.

The V gene is TRBV15, the J gene TRBJ2-1; D is ambiguous. The germline CDR1 and CDR2 sequences are LNHNV and YYDKDF (reference sequence). This CDR3 is 14 amino acids long. The V end lost 5 bases, the J end lost 7 bases, and 15 bases lay between the germline ends. This CDR3 is CATSGPRVGNEQFF. The CDR3 nucleotides read TGTGCCACCAGCGGGCCGCGTGTTGGGAATGAGCAGTTCTTC.

The rearrangement links TRBV25-1 to TRBJ2-5; D is uncertain. The CDR3 covers 14 residues. Trimming shortened V by 1 base and J by 2 bases, and 8 bases separated the two germline ends. Germline V gene sequence: CDR1 MGHDK, CDR2 SYGVNS. This CDR3 is CASSELALQETQYF. The CDR3 DNA is TGTGCCAGCAGTGAATTGGCCCTACAAGAGACCCAGTACTTC.

The rearrangement joins TRBV7-9 to TRBJ2-3; D might be TRBD1 (6 bases). The CDR3 covers 13 residues. V was shortened by 5 bases and J by 6 bases, with 12 bases between the two germline ends. Looked up from germline, CDR1 is SEHNR and CDR2 is FQNEAQ (reference sequence). DNA for the CDR3: TGTGCCAGCAGCGTCGGACAGTCGGATACGCAGTATTTT. Translating gives CASSVGQSDTQYF.

The chain has TRBV7-3 and TRBJ2-3; D possibly corresponds to TRBD2 (6 bases). The CDR3 extends over 14 amino acids. Germline V CDR1 and CDR2: SGHTA, FQGTGA. With 0 bases removed from V and 4 bases from J, the gap between germline ends came to 8 bases. The CDR3 DNA follows: TGTGCCAGCAGCTTAACTGGCGGGGCAGATACGCAGTATTTT. This codes for CASSLTGGADTQYF. The entire variable domain, with the rest obtained from reference TRBV7-3 and TRBJ2-3, is as follows: GAGVSQTPSNKVTEKGKYVELRCDPISGHTALYWYRQSLGQGPEFLIYFQGTGAADDSGLPNDRFFAVRPEGSVSTLKIQRTERGDSAVYLCASSLTGGADTQYFGPGTRLTVL.

The chain combines TRBV18 with TRBJ2-1; 11 bases are a match to TRBD2. The V gene's germline CDR1 is KGHSH and CDR2 LQKENI. V was pared by 2 bases and J by 6 bases, with 12 bases of the junction left unmatched. The CDR3 is 18 amino acids. CDR3 sequence: CASSPSTTGLAGGNEQFF. The CDR3 bases are TGTGCCAGCTCACCATCGACCACCGGACTAGCGGGCGGCAATGAGCAGTTCTTC.

The genes are TRBV15 and TRBJ2-1; 7 bases fit TRBD1. This CDR3 contains 14 residues. V lost 0 bases to trimming and J lost 7 bases; unmatched junction nucleotides: 3. Germline CDR1 is LNHNV and CDR2 is YYDKDF (reference sequence). For the CDR3, the DNA is TGTGCCACCAGCAGAGACAGGGGGTATAATGAGCAGTTCTTC. Translated, it gives CATSRDRGYNEQFF.

The V gene is TRBV7-8, the J gene TRBJ2-7; 7 bases are a match to TRBD2. Germline CDR1 SGHVS, CDR2 FQNEAQ. This CDR3 is 16 amino acids long. After removal of 5 bases from V and 0 bases from J, the junction contained 10 bases not matched to a gene. The CDR3 protein is CASSPRTRGDSYEQYF. Written as DNA, the CDR3 is TGTGCCAGCAGCCCCCGGACTAGAGGGGACTCCTACGAGCAGTACTTC. Supplemented by reference TRBV7-8 and TRBJ2-7, the full variable domain reads GAGVSQSPRYKVAKRGQDVALRCDPISGHVSLFWYQQALGQGPEFLTYFQNEAQLDKSGLPSDRFFAERPEGSVSTLKIQRTQQEDSAVYLCASSPRTRGDSYEQYFGPGTRLTVT.

This clone was observed a single time. This sequence joins TRBV10-1 and TRBJ2-3; 7 nucleotides agree with TRBD1. CDR1 and CDR2 (germline): WNHNN, SYGVQD (reference sequence). V lost 6 bases and J lost 4; bases outside the gene matches: 13. This CDR3 is built from 16 residues. CDR3 DNA sequence: TGCGCCAGCAGCAAAATGACAGGGTTCGTCGCAGATACGCAGTATTTT. Translation gives CASSKMTGFVADTQYF.

The chain is built from TRBV7-8 and TRBJ2-1; possibly TRBD1 or TRBD2 for D (5 bases each). The CDR3 runs 16 residues. Trimming took 5 bases from V and 6 from J, leaving 20 bases between them. Germline lookup yields CDR1 SGHVS and CDR2 FQNEAQ. Here the CDR3 DNA reads TGTGCCAGCAGCCTACGAGAGGGGCCGCGGTCCAATGAGCAGTTCTTC. Translated, it gives CASSLREGPRSNEQFF.

The chain is built from TRBV19 and TRBJ1-1, with 7 bases fitting TRBD1. This CDR3 has 14 amino acids. The trim removed 5 bases at V and 2 bases at J, leaving 5 bases unmatched. Germline loops: CDR1 LNHDA, CDR2 SQIVND (reference sequence). CDR3 sequence: CASSHNRGNTEAFF. The DNA for the CDR3 is TGTGCCAGTAGTCACAACAGGGGCAACACTGAAGCTTTCTTT.

The CDR3 nucleotides read TGTGCCAGCAGCGTAGCTGGGGGGTTGAGCACAGATACGCAGTATTTT. Protein sequence: CASSVAGGLSTDTQYF. The chain joins TRBV9 to TRBJ2-3, with D perhaps matching TRBD2 (6 bases). From germline, CDR1 is SGDLS and CDR2 YYNGEE. Deletions cut 0 bases from V and 0 bases from J, with 11 bases between. The CDR3 spans 16 residues.

The rearrangement joins TRBV19 to TRBJ2-3, with TRBD2 identical over 8 bases. V was pared by 9 bases and J by 0 bases, with 8 bases of the junction left unmatched. This CDR3 is built from 15 residues. CDR1 is LNHDA, CDR2 SQIVND, per germline (reference sequence). CDR3 protein: CASTLGTRSTDTQYF. For the CDR3, the DNA is TGTGCCAGCACCCTCGGGACTAGGAGCACAGATACGCAGTATTTT.

The CDR3 region has the DNA TGCGCCAGCAGCTTGGGACCTGAGGAAGAGACCCAGTACTTC. It is translated as CASSLGPEEETQYF. The chain is built from TRBV5-1 and TRBJ2-5, with unresolved D. The CDR3 has 14 amino acids. The V gene's germline CDR1 is SGHRS and CDR2 YFSETQ. V was cut by 0 bases and J by 3 bases, with 9 bases left in between.

This sequence joins TRBV4-3 and TRBJ2-7, with TRBD2 identical over 11 bases. Germline trimming cut 1 base from V and 3 bases from J; bases unmatched to any gene: 2. Germline V gene sequence: CDR1 LGHNA, CDR2 YSLEER. The CDR3 runs 15 residues. CDR3: CASSQGLAGNYEQYF. Written as DNA, the CDR3 is TGCGCCAGCAGCCAAGGACTAGCGGGAAACTACGAGCAGTACTTC.